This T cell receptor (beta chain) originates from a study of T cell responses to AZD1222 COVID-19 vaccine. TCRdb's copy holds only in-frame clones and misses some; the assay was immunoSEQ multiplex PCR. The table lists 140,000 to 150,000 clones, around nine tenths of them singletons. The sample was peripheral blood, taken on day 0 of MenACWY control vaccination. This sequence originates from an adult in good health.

CDR3 sequence reads: CSVGTSGSYTGELFF. The CDR3 DNA reads as TGCAGCGTTGGGACTAGCGGGAGTTACACCGGGGAGCTGTTTTTT. This rearrangement joins TRBV29-1 to TRBJ2-2; 13 bases agree with TRBD2. The CDR3 length is 15 residues. The V segment lost 4 bases and the J segment 3 bases; nucleotides outside the gene matches: 2. The V gene's germline CDR1 is SQVTM and CDR2 ANQGSEA.